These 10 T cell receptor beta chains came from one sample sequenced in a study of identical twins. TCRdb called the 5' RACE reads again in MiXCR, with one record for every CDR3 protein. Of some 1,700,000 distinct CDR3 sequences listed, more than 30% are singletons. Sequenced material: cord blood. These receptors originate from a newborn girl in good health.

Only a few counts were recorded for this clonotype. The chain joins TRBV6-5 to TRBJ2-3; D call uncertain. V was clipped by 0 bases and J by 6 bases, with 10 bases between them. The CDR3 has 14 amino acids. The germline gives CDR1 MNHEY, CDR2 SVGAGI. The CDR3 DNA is TGTGCCAGCAGTTACTCGAAGGCTACGGATACGCAGTATTTT. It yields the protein CASSYSKATDTQYF.

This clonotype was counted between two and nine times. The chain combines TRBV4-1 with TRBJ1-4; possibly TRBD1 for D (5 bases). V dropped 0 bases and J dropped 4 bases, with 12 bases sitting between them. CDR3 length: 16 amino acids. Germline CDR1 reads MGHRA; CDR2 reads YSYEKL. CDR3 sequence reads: CASSQERAGRNEKLFF. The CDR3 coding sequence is TGCGCCAGCAGCCAAGAAAGGGCAGGGCGTAATGAAAAACTGTTTTTT.

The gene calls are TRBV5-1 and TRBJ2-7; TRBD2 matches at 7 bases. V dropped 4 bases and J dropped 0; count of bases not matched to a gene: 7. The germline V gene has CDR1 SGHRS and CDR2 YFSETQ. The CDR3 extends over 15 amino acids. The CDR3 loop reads CASSRLADPSYEQYF. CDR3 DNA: TGCGCCAGCAGCAGGCTAGCGGACCCCTCCTACGAGCAGTACTTC.

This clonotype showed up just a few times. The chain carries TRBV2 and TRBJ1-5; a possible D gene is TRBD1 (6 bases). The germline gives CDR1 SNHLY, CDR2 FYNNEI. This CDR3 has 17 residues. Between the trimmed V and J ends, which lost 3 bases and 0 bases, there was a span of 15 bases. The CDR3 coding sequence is TGTGCCAGCAGTGATCGGTGGGGGCGAGATAGCAATCAGCCCCAGCATTTT. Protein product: CASSDRWGRDSNQPQHF.

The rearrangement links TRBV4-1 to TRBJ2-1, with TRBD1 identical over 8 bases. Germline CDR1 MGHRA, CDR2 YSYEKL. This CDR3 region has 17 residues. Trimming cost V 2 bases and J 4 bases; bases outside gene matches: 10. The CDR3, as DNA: TGCGCCAGCAGCCAACCTACAGGGGGGATAGTATACAATGAGCAGTTCTTC. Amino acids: CASSQPTGGIVYNEQFF.

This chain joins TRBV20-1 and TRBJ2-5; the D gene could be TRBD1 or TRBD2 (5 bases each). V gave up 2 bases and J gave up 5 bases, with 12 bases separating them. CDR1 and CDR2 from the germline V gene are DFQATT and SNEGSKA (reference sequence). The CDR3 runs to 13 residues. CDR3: CSARRDPGETQYF. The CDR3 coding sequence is TGCAGTGCTAGAAGGGACCCCGGGGAGACCCAGTACTTC.

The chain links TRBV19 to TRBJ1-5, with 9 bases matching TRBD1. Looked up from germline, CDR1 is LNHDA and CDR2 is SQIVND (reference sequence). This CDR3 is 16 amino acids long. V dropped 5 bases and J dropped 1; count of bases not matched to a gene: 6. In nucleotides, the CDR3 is TGTGCCAGTAGTTCCCGGGACAGGGAAAGCAATCAGCCCCAGCATTTT. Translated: CASSSRDRESNQPQHF.

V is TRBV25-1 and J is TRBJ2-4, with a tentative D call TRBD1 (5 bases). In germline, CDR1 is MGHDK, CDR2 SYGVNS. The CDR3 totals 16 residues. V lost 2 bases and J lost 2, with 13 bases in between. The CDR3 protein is CASSENSKGTKNIQYF. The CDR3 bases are TGTGCCAGCAGTGAAAATTCGAAGGGGACCAAAAACATTCAGTACTTC.

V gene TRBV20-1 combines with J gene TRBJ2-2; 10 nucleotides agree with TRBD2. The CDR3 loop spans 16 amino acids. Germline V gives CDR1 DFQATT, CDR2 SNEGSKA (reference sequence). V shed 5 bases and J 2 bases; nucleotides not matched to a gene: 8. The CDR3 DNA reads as TGCAGTGCTGGGCCCCCTAGCGGGAGAAACACCGGGGAGCTGTTTTTT. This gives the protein CSAGPPSGRNTGELFF.

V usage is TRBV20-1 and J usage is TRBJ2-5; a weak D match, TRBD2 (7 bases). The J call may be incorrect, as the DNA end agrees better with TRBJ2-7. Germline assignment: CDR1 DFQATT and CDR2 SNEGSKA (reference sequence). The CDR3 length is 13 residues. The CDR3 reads CSAIWGGPYEQYF. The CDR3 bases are TGCAGTGCTATATGGGGGGGGCCCTACGAGCAGTACTTC.